A selection of T cell receptor beta chains follows, all from one sample in a study of CD8 T cells in ankylosing spondylitis. TCRdb itself ran the 5' RACE reads through MiXCR, one entry per CDR3 protein. Of around 490,000 distinct CDR3 sequences detected, about 5.2% appear once; the ten largest clones hold 3.5%. The sample consisted of blood, either unsorted or a sorted T cell fraction (not recorded which). Every receptor here comes from a male donor with ankylosing spondylitis. Each CDR3 is given with its conserved first and last residue. D genes are given only for firm matches. Rows may omit the clone size; those that give it use once, few, many or a size class.

>many|TRBV5-6|TRBD1|TRBJ1-6
CASSLVRTGDSPLHF
TGTGCCAGCAGCTTGGTTAGGACAGGGGATTCACCCCTCCACTTT
>many|TRBV5-1|NA|TRBJ1-1
CASSLEHREFDEAFF
TGCGCCAGCAGCTTGGAACACAGGGAATTCGACGAAGCTTTCTTT
>many|TRBV6-2/TRBV6-3|NA|TRBJ2-2
CASTSGGGPKLFF
TGTGCCAGCACCTCTGGGGGGGGGCCAAAGCTGTTTTTT
>few|TRBV11-1|NA|TRBJ2-2
CASWGSTGELFF
TGTGCCAGCTGGGGGAGCACCGGGGAGCTGTTTTTT
>many|TRBV6-2/TRBV6-3|NA|TRBJ2-7
CASSWGYIYEQYF
TGTGCCAGCTCGTGGGGCTACATTTACGAGCAGTACTTC
>many|TRBV4-1|TRBD2|TRBJ2-3
CASSQFTGGPGDTQYF
TGCGCCAGCAGCCAATTTACGGGAGGCCCGGGCGATACGCAGTATTTT
>many|TRBV29-1|NA|TRBJ1-4
CSVGGGRSNEKLFF
TGCAGCGTCGGGGGGGGGCGGAGTAATGAAAAACTGTTTTTT
>few|TRBV15|TRBD2|TRBJ2-7
CATSRETSGSSDSYEQYF
TGTGCCACCAGCAGAGAAACTAGCGGGAGTTCCGACTCCTACGAGCAGTACTTC
>many|TRBV15|TRBD1|TRBJ2-3
CATSISGTGGPDTQYF
TGTGCCACCAGCATCTCCGGGACAGGGGGACCAGATACGCAGTATTTT
>many|TRBV6-5|NA|TRBJ1-4
CASSYPSGGRVTKLFF
TGTGCCAGCAGTTACCCATCCGGTGGCAGGGTGACAAAACTGTTTTTT
>many|TRBV19|NA|TRBJ2-2
CASRYAGELFF
TGTGCCAGTAGATATGCCGGGGAGCTGTTTTTT
>many|TRBV5-1|TRBD1|TRBJ1-1
CASSLYRGRDIEAFF
TGCGCCAGCAGCCTTTACAGGGGACGGGACATTGAAGCTTTCTTT
>many|TRBV29-1|TRBD1|TRBJ1-1
CSVARDRENTEAFF
TGCAGCGTTGCCCGGGACAGGGAGAACACTGAAGCTTTCTTT
>many|TRBV4-2|TRBD2|TRBJ2-4
CASSPGLAGGQNIQYF
TGTGCCAGCAGCCCCGGACTAGCGGGAGGGCAAAACATTCAGTACTTC
>NA|TRBV2|NA|TRBJ2-3
CASSEGGRRADTQYF
TGTGCCAGCAGTGAAGGCGGGCGGCGGGCAGATACGCAGTATTTT
>few|TRBV14|NA|TRBJ1-2
CASSQAAGTGYGYTF
TGTGCCAGCAGCCAAGCGGCGGGGACGGGCTATGGCTACACCTTC
>many|TRBV6-2/TRBV6-3|NA|TRBJ1-5
CASSYLRYQPQHF
TGTGCCAGCAGTTACTTGAGGTATCAGCCCCAGCATTTT
>many|TRBV29-1|TRBD1|TRBJ1-1
CSAYGQGNTEAFF
TGCAGCGCCTATGGACAGGGGAACACTGAAGCTTTCTTT
>many|TRBV7-9|NA|TRBJ2-7
CASSLAGRDHEQYF
TGTGCCAGCAGCTTAGCTGGCAGGGACCACGAGCAGTACTTC
>NA|TRBV7-9|NA|TRBJ2-1
CASSPIGEQFF
TGTGCCAGCAGCCCTATTGGAGAGCAGTTCTTC
>many|TRBV5-5|NA|TRBJ1-2
CASSERYYGYTF
TGTGCCAGCAGCGAACGGTACTATGGCTACACCTTC
>NA|TRBV6-1|NA|TRBJ2-1
CASSEDTATYNEQFF
TGTGCCAGCAGCGAGGACACTGCCACCTACAATGAGCAGTTCTTC
>many|TRBV12-3/TRBV12-4|TRBD1|TRBJ2-7
CASSLAWDRGDEQYF
TGTGCCAGCAGTTTAGCTTGGGACAGGGGCGACGAGCAGTACTTC
>many|TRBV6-5|TRBD1|TRBJ1-2
CASSYSSRRGLRGYTF
TGTGCCAGCAGTTACTCGTCCCGCAGGGGGCTTAGGGGCTACACCTTC
>NA|TRBV5-6|NA|TRBJ1-2
CASSLAAGGNGYTF
TGTGCCAGCAGCTTGGCCGCCGGGGGAAATGGCTACACCTTC
>many|TRBV5-6|NA|TRBJ2-3
CASSLRPGRGTDTQYF
TGTGCCAGCAGCTTGAGGCCGGGAAGGGGCACAGATACGCAGTATTTT
>many|TRBV5-6|NA|TRBJ2-7
CASSLARLTGGYEQYF
TGTGCCAGCAGCTTGGCAAGGTTGACCGGAGGCTACGAGCAGTACTTC
>many|TRBV12-3/TRBV12-4|TRBD2|TRBJ2-1
CASSPSSGRTNEQFF
TGTGCCAGCAGTCCATCTAGCGGGCGGACCAATGAGCAGTTCTTC
>many|TRBV5-1|NA|TRBJ2-7
CASSLGGIPSYEQYF
TGCGCCAGCAGCTTGGGTGGGATCCCTAGCTACGAGCAGTACTTC
>many|TRBV5-8|NA|TRBJ1-2
CASSVPREEGYTF
TGTGCCAGCAGCGTACCCCGGGAGGAGGGCTACACCTTC
>many|TRBV21-1|NA|TRBJ2-1
CASSNSPAGQARTSGRGADEQFF
TGTGCCAGCAGCAACTCACCCGCGGGACAGGCAAGGACTAGCGGGAGGGGGGCCGATGAGCAGTTCTTC
>many|TRBV12-3/TRBV12-4|NA|TRBJ2-7
CASSGPGRRAYEQYF
TGTGCCAGCAGTGGGCCGGGGAGAAGGGCCTACGAGCAGTACTTC
>many|TRBV10-3|NA|TRBJ2-3
CASKGTGVTDTQYF
TGTGCCAGCAAGGGTACAGGTGTCACAGATACGCAGTATTTT
>many|TRBV6-1|NA|TRBJ2-3
CAVPDGVSTDTQYF
TGTGCCGTCCCAGATGGGGTTAGCACAGATACGCAGTATTTT
>many|TRBV12-3/TRBV12-4|TRBD1|TRBJ1-4
CASSSTQGEQWEKLFF
TGTGCCAGCAGCTCCACACAGGGGGAGCAGTGGGAAAAACTGTTTTTT
>many|TRBV5-5|NA|TRBJ1-4
CASSRVLAANEKLFF
TGTGCCAGCAGCCGCGTTCTAGCGGCTAATGAAAAACTGTTTTTT
>NA|TRBV5-8|NA|TRBJ2-7
CASSTRDIYYEQYF
TGTGCCAGCAGCACCCGGGACATCTACTACGAGCAGTACTTC
>many|TRBV10-3|NA|TRBJ1-1
CAISEHTEAFF
TGTGCCATCAGTGAGCACACTGAAGCTTTCTTT
>many|TRBV25-1|TRBD1|TRBJ2-2
CASSDPRQGWTGELFF
TGTGCCAGCAGTGATCCTCGACAGGGGTGGACCGGGGAGCTGTTTTTT
>many|TRBV7-2|NA|TRBJ1-6
CASSSLGQGDNSPLHF
TGTGCCAGCAGCTCCCTGGGTCAGGGAGATAATTCACCCCTCCACTTT
>NA|TRBV20-1|NA|TRBJ1-2
CSARYFTGTQYGYTF
TGCAGTGCTAGGTATTTCACCGGGACACAGTATGGCTACACCTTC
>many|TRBV7-2|NA|TRBJ1-1
CASSLRQVVLNTEAFF
TGTGCCAGCAGCCTTCGACAGGTAGTTTTGAACACTGAAGCTTTCTTT
>many|TRBV9|NA|TRBJ2-3
CASSVGSGGHTDTQYF
TGTGCCAGCAGCGTAGGGTCGGGGGGCCACACAGATACGCAGTATTTT
>many|TRBV29-1|NA|TRBJ2-5
CSVDEYQETQYF
TGCAGCGTTGATGAGTACCAAGAGACCCAGTACTTC
>few|TRBV20-1|NA|TRBJ2-1
CSARSPGASSYNEQFF
TGCAGTGCGCGTTCTCCGGGGGCCAGCTCCTACAATGAGCAGTTCTTC
>NA|TRBV12-3/TRBV12-4|NA|TRBJ2-7
CASSRELRYEQYF
TGTGCCAGCAGCCGGGAACTTCGCTACGAGCAGTACTTC
>many|TRBV20-1|NA|TRBJ2-1
CSARDHTYNEQFF
TGCAGTGCTAGAGATCACACCTACAATGAGCAGTTCTTC
>few|TRBV6-2/TRBV6-3|TRBD2|TRBJ2-7
CASSYRLAATYEQYF
TGTGCCAGCAGTTACAGGCTAGCGGCAACCTACGAGCAGTACTTC
>many|TRBV5-1|NA|TRBJ2-5
CASSLAPQGQETQYF
TGCGCCAGCAGCTTGGCCCCACAGGGCCAAGAGACCCAGTACTTC
>NA|TRBV7-9|NA|TRBJ2-1
CASSLLGIGNEQFF
TGTGCCAGCAGCTTACTAGGGATTGGCAATGAGCAGTTCTTC
>many|TRBV5-6|NA|TRBJ1-5
CASSRFPQPQHF
TGTGCCAGCAGCCGGTTTCCGCAGCCCCAGCATTTT
>NA|TRBV5-1|NA|TRBJ2-5
CARSSNGETQYF
TGCGCCAGAAGCTCGAACGGAGAGACCCAGTACTTC
>many|TRBV5-1|TRBD1|TRBJ2-7
CASSVGQVGSEQYF
TGCGCCAGCAGCGTGGGACAGGTAGGCTCCGAGCAGTACTTC
>few|TRBV18|TRBD1|TRBJ2-7
CASSPLPGQGGWDF
TGTGCCAGCTCACCACTTCCGGGACAGGGGGGCTGGGACTTC
>few|TRBV6-5|NA|TRBJ1-1
CASSYSGEWDTEAFF
TGTGCCAGCAGTTACTCAGGGGAGTGGGACACTGAAGCTTTCTTT
>many|TRBV6-5|TRBD1|TRBJ1-1
CASSLIQGADTEAFF
TGTGCCAGCAGTTTAATACAGGGGGCGGACACTGAAGCTTTCTTT
>many|TRBV24-1|TRBD1|TRBJ2-2
CATSDFEGQGFAGELFF
TGTGCCACCAGTGATTTCGAGGGACAGGGTTTTGCCGGGGAGCTGTTTTTT
>many|TRBV7-2|NA|TRBJ2-1
CASSPLGSYEQFF
TGTGCCAGCAGCCCACTGGGTAGCTATGAGCAGTTCTTC
>NA|TRBV12-5|NA|TRBJ2-5
CASGLHRSAETQYF
TGTGCTAGTGGTTTGCATCGGTCGGCAGAGACCCAGTACTTC